This T cell receptor (beta chain) came from a study of shared clonotypes between healthy human individuals. Study as a whole: The plates for each donor numbered three CD4 naive, three CD4 memory, two CD8 naive and one CD8 memory. The study's findings and limits: Compared with clonotypes that all four donors shared, non-shared clonotypes had lower generation probabilities.

Trimming cost V 5 bases and J 1 base, with 9 bases left between them. This CDR3 spans 13 amino acids. CDR1 and CDR2 (germline): WNHNN, SYGVQD (reference sequence). The sample holds a few counts of this clone. Antigen specificity is unknown. A deep-level run was used for the assay. Only in-frame clones appear in the TCRdb table, and some are missing; sequencing was by immunoSEQ multiplex PCR. The sample contains about 1,500,000 clones, approximately 96% of which appear only once. The specimen was naive CD4+ T cells sorted from blood. Subset given: CD45RA+ positively selected. The receptor was derived from a man aged 30 to 45 in good health. The chain employs TRBV10-1 and TRBJ2-7; D remains unclear. The CDR3 nucleotides are TGCGCCAGCAGTCCTGCAGCATCCTACGAGCAGTACTTC. Amino acids: CASSPAASYEQYF.